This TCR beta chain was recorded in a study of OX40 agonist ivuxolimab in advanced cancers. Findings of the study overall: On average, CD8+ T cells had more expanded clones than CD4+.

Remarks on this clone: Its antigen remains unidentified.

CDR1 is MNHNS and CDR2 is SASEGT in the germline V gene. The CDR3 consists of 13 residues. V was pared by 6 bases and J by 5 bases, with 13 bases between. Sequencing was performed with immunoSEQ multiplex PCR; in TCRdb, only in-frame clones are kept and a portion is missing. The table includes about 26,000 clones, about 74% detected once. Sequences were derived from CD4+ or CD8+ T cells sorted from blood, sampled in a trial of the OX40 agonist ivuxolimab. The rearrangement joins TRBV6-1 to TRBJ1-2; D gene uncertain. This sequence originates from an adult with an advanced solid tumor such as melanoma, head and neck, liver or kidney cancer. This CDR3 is CASRASGRYGYTF. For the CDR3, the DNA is TGTGCCAGCAGGGCTTCCGGGAGGTATGGCTACACCTTC.